What follows describes a single T cell receptor (beta chain). No antigen is known for it. No quality values exist for individual bases; no much larger clone is one base distant. For sequencing of the TCRbeta CDR3 region, genomic DNA was extracted from the sorted cells. The immunoSEQ Assay was used for sequencing of TCRbeta CDR3 regions. Drawn from immuneACCESS, this table holds only the in-frame rearrangements with V and J called that TCRdb kept. Clones are partly lost; checked studies trace under half to an unresolved V gene and leave the rest unexplained. This sample gives about 150,000 clones in total; 94% of them show up just once. The biggest ten clones account for about 0.3% of the sample. The sample originates from a study of OX40 agonist ivuxolimab in advanced cancers. Regarding the study in general: Ivuxolimab, which targeted the costimulatory receptor OX40 (CD134), was an agonistic, fully human IgG2 monoclonal antibody. Of the roughly 51 dose-escalation patients, hepatocellular carcinoma was present in 19, melanoma in around 15, renal cell carcinoma in 9 and head and neck cancer in 9. The point of sequencing TCRbeta in the periphery was to test whether ivuxolimab changed TCR sequence diversity and drove clonal T-cell expansion. Intravenous ivuxolimab was administered to patients every 2 weeks at six dose levels: 0.01, 0.1, 0.3, 1.5, 3 and 10 mg/kg. The paper covers the monotherapy dose-escalation part of the phase I ivuxolimab trial, which included N of about 50 patients. A male proportion of almost 85% and a mean age of about 60 years, ranging from roughly 20 to 80, were recorded for the dose-escalation cohort. Partial responses occurred in three dose-escalation patients: two with cutaneous melanoma and one with hepatocellular carcinoma. Patients were allowed to have had prior anti-PD-1, anti-PD-L1 or anti-CTLA-4 therapy, and 40% to 45% of the dose-escalation patients had previously received checkpoint inhibitors.

Its CDR3 holds 18 amino acids, cysteine through phenylalanine. The CDR3 DNA has 54 bases and is translated from base 1. Clipping removes 5 bases from V and 9 bases from J, with 14 as the unmatched junction base count. Sequences SGHRS (CDR1) and YFSETQ (CDR2) are obtained from the germline V gene. The trial excluded patients who had a history of autoimmune disease or were on systemic immunosuppression. Peripheral blood for TCR sequencing was collected from all dose cohorts at baseline, on cycle 4 day 1, and on cycle 7 day 1. Samples came from an open-label, multicenter, first-in-human phase I dose-escalation trial of ivuxolimab. The trial enrolled adults with locally advanced or metastatic head and neck squamous cell, hepatocellular, melanoma or renal cell carcinoma. CD4+ and CD8+ T cells were sorted separately from peripheral blood before TCR sequencing. Beyond this particular receptor, the publication reports: The antigen specificity of the clonally expanded peripheral T cells was not determined. In the 0.1-3.0 mg/kg groups, partial responders were among the patients with the lowest normalized peripheral clonal expansion, particularly in CD8+ T cells. After ivuxolimab, CD8+ T cells had more expanded clones than CD4+ T cells on average. At doses of 0.1 to 3.0 mg/kg, clonal expansion of both CD4+ and CD8+ T cells in blood was seen between baseline and week 6. Low levels of normalized T-cell clonal expansion were also seen in some nonresponding patients.

The sequenced sample was CD4+ or CD8+ T cells sorted from blood, obtained in a trial of the OX40 agonist ivuxolimab. The clonotype was recovered from an adult with an advanced solid tumor such as melanoma, head and neck, liver or kidney cancer. This chain joins TRBV5-1 to TRBJ2-1; TRBD2 fits 16 bases in the junction. The CDR3 region reads CASSFLPGLAGGPGEQFF. The sequence in DNA is TGCGCCAGCAGTTTCCTCCCGGGACTAGCGGGGGGGCCGGGTGAGCAGTTCTTC.